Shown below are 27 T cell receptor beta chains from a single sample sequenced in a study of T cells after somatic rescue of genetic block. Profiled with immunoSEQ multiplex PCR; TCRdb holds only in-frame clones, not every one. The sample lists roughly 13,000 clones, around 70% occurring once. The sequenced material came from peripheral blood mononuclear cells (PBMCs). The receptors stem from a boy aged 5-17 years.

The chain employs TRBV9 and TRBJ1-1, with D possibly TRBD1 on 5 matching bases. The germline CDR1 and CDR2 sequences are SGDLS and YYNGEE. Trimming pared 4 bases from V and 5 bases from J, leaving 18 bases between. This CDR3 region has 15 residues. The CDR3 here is CASSPPGGAGTEAFF. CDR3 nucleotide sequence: TGTGCCAGCAGCCCTCCCGGAGGGGCGGGTACTGAAGCTTTCTTT.

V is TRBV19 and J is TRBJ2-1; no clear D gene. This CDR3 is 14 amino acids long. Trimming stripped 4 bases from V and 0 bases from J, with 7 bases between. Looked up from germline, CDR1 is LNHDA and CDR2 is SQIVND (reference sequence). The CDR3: CASSTYSSYNEQFF. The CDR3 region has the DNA TGTGCCAGTAGTACCTATAGCTCCTACAATGAGCAGTTCTTC.

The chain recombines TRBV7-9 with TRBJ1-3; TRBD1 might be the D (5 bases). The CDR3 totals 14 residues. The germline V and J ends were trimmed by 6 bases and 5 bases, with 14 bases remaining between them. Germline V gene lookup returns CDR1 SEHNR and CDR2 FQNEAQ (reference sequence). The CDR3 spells CASRDSALRNTIYF. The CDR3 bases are TGTGCCAGCAGAGACAGCGCATTGAGAAACACCATATATTTT. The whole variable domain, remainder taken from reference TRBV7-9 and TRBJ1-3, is DTGVSQNPRHKITKRGQNVTFRCDPISEHNRLYWYRQTLGQGPEFLTYFQNEAQLEKSRLLSDRFSAERPKGSFSTLEIQRTEQGDSAMYLCASRDSALRNTIYFGEGSWLTVV.

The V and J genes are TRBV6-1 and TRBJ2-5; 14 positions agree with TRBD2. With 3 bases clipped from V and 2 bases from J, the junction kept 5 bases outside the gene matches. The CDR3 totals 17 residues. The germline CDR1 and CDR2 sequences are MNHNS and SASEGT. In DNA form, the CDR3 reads TGTGCCAGCAGTGAGTTCGGGACTAGCGGGGGTCAAGAGACCCAGTACTTC. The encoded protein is CASSEFGTSGGQETQYF.

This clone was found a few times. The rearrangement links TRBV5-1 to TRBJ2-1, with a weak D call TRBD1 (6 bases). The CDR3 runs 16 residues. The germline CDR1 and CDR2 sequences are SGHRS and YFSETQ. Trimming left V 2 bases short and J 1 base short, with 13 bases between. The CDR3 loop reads CASSFMGQGSYNEQFF. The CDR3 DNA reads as TGCGCCAGCAGCTTTATGGGTCAGGGGTCCTACAATGAGCAGTTCTTC. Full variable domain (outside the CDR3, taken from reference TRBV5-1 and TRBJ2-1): KAGVTQTPRYLIKTRGQQVTLSCSPISGHRSVSWYQQTPGQGLQFLFEYFSETQRNKGNFPGRFSGRQFSNSRSEMNVSTLELGDSALYLCASSFMGQGSYNEQFFGPGTRLTVL.

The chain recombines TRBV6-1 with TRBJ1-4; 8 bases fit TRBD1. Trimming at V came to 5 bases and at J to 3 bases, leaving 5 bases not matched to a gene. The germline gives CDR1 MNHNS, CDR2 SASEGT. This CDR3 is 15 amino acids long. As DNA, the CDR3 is TGTGCCAGCAGTAAAGACAGGGGACCTAATGAAAAACTGTTTTTT. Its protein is CASSKDRGPNEKLFF.

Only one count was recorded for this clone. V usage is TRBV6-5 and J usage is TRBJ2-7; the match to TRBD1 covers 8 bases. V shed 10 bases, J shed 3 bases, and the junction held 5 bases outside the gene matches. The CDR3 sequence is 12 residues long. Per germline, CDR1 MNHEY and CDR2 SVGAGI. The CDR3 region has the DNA TGTGCCATCGGACAGGGTGGCTACGAGCAGTACTTC. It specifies CAIGQGGYEQYF.

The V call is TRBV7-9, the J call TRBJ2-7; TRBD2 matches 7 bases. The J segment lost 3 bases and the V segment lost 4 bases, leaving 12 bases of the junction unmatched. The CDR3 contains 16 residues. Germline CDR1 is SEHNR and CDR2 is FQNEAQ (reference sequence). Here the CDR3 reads CASSSPGGVSGYEQYF. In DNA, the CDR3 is TGTGCCAGCAGCTCGCCTGGGGGGGTCTCGGGCTACGAGCAGTACTTC.

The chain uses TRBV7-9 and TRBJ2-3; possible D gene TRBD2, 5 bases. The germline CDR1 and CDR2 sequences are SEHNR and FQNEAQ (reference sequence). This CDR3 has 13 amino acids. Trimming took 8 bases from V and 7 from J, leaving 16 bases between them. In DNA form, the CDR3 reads TGTGCCAGCCGAGAGGGCATTGTGAATACGCAGTATTTT. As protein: CASREGIVNTQYF.

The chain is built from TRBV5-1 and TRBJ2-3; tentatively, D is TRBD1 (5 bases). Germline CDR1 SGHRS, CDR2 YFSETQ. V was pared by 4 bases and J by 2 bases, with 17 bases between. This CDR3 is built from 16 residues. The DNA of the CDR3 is TGCGCCAGCAGCCCAGGGTCTCCTCGATTCACAGATACGCAGTATTTT. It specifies CASSPGSPRFTDTQYF.

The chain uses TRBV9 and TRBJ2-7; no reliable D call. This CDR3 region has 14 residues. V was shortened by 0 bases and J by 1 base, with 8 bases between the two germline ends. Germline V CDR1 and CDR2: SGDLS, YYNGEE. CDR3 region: CASSVGPRSYEQYF. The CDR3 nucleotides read TGTGCCAGCAGCGTAGGTCCTAGGTCCTACGAGCAGTACTTC.

The CDR3 reads CASSLGGTSGANVLTF. DNA of the CDR3: TGTGCCAGCAGCTTAGGCGGGACAAGTGGGGCCAACGTCCTGACTTTC. V is TRBV11-2 and J is TRBJ2-6; D is tentatively TRBD1 or TRBD2 (6 bases each). The CDR3 contains 16 residues. The V end was cut by 1 base, the J end by 3 bases, with 10 bases between. Germline V gene lookup returns CDR1 SGHAT and CDR2 FQNNGV.

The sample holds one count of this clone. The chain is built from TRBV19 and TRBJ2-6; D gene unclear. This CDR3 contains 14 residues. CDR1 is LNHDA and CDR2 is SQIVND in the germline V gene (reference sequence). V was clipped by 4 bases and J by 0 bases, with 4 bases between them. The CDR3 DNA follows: TGTGCCAGTAGTACGGGCTCTGGGGCCAACGTCCTGACTTTC. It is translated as CASSTGSGANVLTF.

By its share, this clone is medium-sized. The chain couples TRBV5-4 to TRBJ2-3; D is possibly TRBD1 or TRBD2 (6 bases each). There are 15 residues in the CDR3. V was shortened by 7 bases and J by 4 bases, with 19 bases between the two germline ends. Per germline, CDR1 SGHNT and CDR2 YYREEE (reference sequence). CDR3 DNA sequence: TGTGCCAGCCTTTTATGGGGGGCGCCCCCAGATACGCAGTATTTT. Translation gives CASLLWGAPPDTQYF.

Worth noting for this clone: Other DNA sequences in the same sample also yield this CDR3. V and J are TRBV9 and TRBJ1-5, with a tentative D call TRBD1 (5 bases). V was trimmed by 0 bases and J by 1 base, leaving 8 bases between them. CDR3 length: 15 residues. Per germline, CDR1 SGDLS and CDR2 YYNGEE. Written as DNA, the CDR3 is TGTGCCAGCAGCGTAGAGGGGTACAGCAATCAGCCCCAGCATTTT. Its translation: CASSVEGYSNQPQHF.

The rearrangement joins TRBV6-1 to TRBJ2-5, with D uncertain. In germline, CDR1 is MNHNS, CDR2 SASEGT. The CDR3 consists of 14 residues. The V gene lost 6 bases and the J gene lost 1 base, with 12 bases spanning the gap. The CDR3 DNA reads TGTGCCAGCAGCCTCTCAGTCCTCCAAGAGACCCAGTACTTC. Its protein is CASSLSVLQETQYF.

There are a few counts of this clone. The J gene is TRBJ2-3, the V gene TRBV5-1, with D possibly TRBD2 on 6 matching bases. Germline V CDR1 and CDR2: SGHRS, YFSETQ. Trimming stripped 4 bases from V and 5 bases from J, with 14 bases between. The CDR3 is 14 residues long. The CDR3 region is CASSPLAVGDTQYF. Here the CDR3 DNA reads TGCGCCAGCAGCCCACTAGCAGTAGGAGATACGCAGTATTTT.

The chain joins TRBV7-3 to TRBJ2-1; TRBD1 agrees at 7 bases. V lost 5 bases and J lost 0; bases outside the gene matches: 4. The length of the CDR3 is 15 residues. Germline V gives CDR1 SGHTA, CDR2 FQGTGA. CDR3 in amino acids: CASSVDRDSYNEQFF. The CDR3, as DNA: TGTGCCAGCAGCGTCGACAGGGACTCCTACAATGAGCAGTTCTTC.

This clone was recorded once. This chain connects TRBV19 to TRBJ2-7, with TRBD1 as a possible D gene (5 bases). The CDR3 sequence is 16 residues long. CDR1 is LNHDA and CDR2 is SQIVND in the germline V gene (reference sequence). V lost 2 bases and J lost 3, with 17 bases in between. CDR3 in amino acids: CASSIHDSAGFYEQYF. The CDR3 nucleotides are TGTGCCAGTAGTATACACGACAGTGCTGGATTCTACGAGCAGTACTTC.

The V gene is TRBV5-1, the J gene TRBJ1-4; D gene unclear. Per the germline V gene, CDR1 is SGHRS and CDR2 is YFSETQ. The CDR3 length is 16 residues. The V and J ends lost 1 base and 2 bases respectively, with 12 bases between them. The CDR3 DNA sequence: TGCGCCAGCAGCTTGAATGTCTGGGCGACTAATGAAAAACTGTTTTTT. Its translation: CASSLNVWATNEKLFF.

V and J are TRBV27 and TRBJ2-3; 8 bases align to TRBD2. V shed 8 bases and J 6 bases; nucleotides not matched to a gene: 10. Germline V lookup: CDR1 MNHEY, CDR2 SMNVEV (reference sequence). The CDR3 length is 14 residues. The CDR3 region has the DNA TGTGCCAGCTCCCTGGGTAGCGGGATGGATACGCAGTATTTT. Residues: CASSLGSGMDTQYF.

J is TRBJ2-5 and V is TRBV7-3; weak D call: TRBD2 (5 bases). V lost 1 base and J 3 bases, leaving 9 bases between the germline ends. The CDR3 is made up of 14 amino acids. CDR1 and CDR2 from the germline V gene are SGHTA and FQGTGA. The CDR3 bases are TGTGCCAGCAGCTTAAACCGGGGTGAAGAGACCCAGTACTTC. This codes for CASSLNRGEETQYF.

In nucleotides, the CDR3 is TGTGCCAGCAGTGTGACGGCTGGTGACTACGAGCAGTACTTC. The encoded protein is CASSVTAGDYEQYF. This chain uses TRBV2 with TRBJ2-7, with D unresolved. Trimming removed 4 bases from V and 3 bases from J, with 13 bases in between. Looked up from germline, CDR1 is SNHLY and CDR2 is FYNNEI. The CDR3 runs 14 residues.

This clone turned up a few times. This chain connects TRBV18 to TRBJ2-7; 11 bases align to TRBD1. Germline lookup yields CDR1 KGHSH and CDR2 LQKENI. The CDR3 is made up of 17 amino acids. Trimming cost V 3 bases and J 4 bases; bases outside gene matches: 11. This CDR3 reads CASSPYIPGQGDYEQYF. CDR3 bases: TGTGCCAGCTCACCGTACATCCCGGGACAGGGGGATTACGAGCAGTACTTC.

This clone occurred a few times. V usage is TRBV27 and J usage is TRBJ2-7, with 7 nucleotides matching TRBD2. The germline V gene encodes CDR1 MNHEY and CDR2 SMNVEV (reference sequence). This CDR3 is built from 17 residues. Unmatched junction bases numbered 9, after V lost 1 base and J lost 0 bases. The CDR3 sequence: CASSLYATSLSSYEQYF. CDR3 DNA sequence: TGTGCCAGCAGTTTATACGCGACTAGCCTTAGCTCCTACGAGCAGTACTTC.

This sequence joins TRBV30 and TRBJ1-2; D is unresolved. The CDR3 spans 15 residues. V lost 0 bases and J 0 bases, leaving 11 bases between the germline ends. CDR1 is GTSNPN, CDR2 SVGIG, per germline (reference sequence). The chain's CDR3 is CAWSVVHLPNYGYTF. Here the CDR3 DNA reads TGTGCCTGGAGTGTCGTCCACCTACCTAACTATGGCTACACCTTC.

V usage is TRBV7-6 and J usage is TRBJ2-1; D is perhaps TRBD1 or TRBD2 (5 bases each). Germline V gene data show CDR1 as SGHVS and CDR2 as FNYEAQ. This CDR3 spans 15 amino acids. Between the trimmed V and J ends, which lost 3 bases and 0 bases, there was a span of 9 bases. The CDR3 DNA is TGTGCCAGCAGCTTCCGGGACCTCTCCTACAATGAGCAGTTCTTC. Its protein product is CASSFRDLSYNEQFF.